This T cell receptor (beta chain) was sequenced for a study of identical twins. Germline values: CDR1 DFQATT, CDR2 SNEGSKA (reference sequence). The CDR3 contains 19 residues. The V gene end was trimmed by 0 bases and the J gene end by 1 base; junction bases not matched to a gene: 14. TCRdb reanalysed the 5' RACE reads using MiXCR and keeps one entry per CDR3 protein. Of approximately 620,000 distinct CDR3 sequences listed, roughly 8% were seen once; the top ten hold more than 0.75%. The same data also went into a second study, on yellow fever vaccine responses in identical twins.

This sequence originates from a woman aged 18-29 years in good health. This chain connects TRBV20-1 to TRBJ2-5; 10 bases align to TRBD2. Sequenced material: PBMCs. CDR3 bases: TGCAGTGCTAGAGATTTACACGATGAGCGGGAGGGCCCCCAAGAGACCCAGTACTTC. It translates to CSARDLHDEREGPQETQYF.